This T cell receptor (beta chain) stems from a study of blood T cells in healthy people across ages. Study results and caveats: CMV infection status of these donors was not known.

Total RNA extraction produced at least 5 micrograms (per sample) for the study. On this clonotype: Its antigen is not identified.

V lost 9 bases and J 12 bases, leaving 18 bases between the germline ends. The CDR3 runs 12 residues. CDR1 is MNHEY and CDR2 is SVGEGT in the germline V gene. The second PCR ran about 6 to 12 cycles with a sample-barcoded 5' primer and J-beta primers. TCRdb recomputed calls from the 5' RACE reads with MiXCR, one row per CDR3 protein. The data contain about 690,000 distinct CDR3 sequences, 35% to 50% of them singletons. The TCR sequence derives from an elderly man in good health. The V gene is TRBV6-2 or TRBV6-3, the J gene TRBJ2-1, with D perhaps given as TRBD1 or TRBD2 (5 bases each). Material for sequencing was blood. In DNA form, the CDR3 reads TGTGCCAGTGGTCCCGGGACCCGGGGGCAGTTCTTC. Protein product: CASGPGTRGQFF.